This T cell receptor beta chain was sequenced during a study of cytomegalovirus exposure and HLA in healthy donors (dated by TCRdb to 2016 to 2017). Describing the broader study: According to an earlier analysis of around 600 of the donors, 200 million or so T cells yielded 100 million or so unique TCR beta sequences and more than 250 Gb of sequence data. Approximately 310 gigabases of sequencing data and 78 million or so unique TCR sequences were included in an early release covering several hundred HLA-typed donors. Of the roughly 400 genotyped donors, roughly 80% fell in the genetic ancestry cluster associated with self-reported Caucasian donors. The study aimed to test whether signatures of past pathogen exposure could be identified by cataloging public T cell receptors. The study used immunosequencing to profile the T cell repertoires of approximately 650 subjects and linked those repertoires to cytomegalovirus serostatus. A separate validation cohort of roughly 130 different subjects was used in addition to the approximately 640-subject first cohort. To predict cytomegalovirus infection status, the study combined high-throughput TCR immunosequencing, statistical association of individual TCRs with disease status, and machine learning. In a later analysis, previously published TCR beta repertoires from 500 to 750 donors were re-analyzed and high-resolution HLA genotyping was added so that TCR occurrence patterns could be studied. The later analysis used no new phenotypic data to find candidate immune exposures, relying instead on TCR beta sequences and their occurrence across donors. An earlier analysis of 587 of the donors used high-throughput TCR beta sequencing to judge whether each TCR beta V gene segment behaved as functional or pseudogenic. Donor age, sex, ethnicity and CMV serostatus were compiled together with the repertoire data. In a later genetic analysis, genome-wide SNP genotypes for about 65% of the 666 donors were used, and that subset was treated as a discovery cohort. All discovery cohort repertoires had been generated on a single sequencing platform. Class I and class II HLA loci were covered by the typing at four-digit resolution. Typing coverage varied by locus: roughly 620-640 donors for A, B, C, DRB1 and DQB1; roughly 520 for DQA1; some 610 for DPA1; roughly 450 for DPB1. About five DR-DQ haplotypes were treated as single units for association and clustering because of strong linkage in the cohort. Among roughly 400 genotyped donors of the cohort, an average of approximately 240,000 unique TCR beta nucleotide sequences was sequenced per donor, of which about 19% were non-productive. Broader findings and caveats from the paper: In the study, around 150 TCR beta chains were listed as associated with cytomegalovirus. When HLA alleles, especially DR and DQ, strongly co-occurred, attributing TCR associations to individual alleles was difficult. Most TCR sequences were seen in very few donors, while some public TCRs were found in many individuals. At a false discovery rate of 0.05, a later analysis linked around 17,000 TCR beta sequences to specific HLA alleles. Roughly uniform sequencing depth across donors was assumed in presence/absence analyses, although this assumption may not hold. In vitro tests confirmed that a few of the cytomegalovirus-associated TCR beta chains recognize cytomegalovirus antigens. Linkage disequilibrium might explain the correlated functional status among segregating V segments, but an unknown experimental factor could not be ruled out. Several of the top co-occurrence clusters appeared to be linked to parvovirus B19, influenza, CMV and Epstein-Barr virus, according to a later analysis. In a later analysis, the rate of TCR association differed among HLA loci, with DRB1 alleles having the most associated TCRs and HLA-C alleles having the fewest. Because some donors lacked HLA typing at each locus, the association tests relied only on the typed subset. Some IMGT-functional V segments, including TRBV6-2 and TRBV6-3, could not be distinguished by the 87-base-pair reads and were therefore excluded. Cytomegalovirus status was reported to be diagnosed by the classifier with high specificity and sensitivity in both the original and validation cohorts. A later analysis found that most CMV-associated TCR beta chains appeared HLA-restricted, with HLA associations seemingly driven largely by CMV exposure. In this cohort, only TCR beta chains were sequenced, and detectable features were limited by the absence of alpha or paired-chain data. Some 15 rarely observed V segments, including chromosome 9 orphons, were excluded from the earlier analysis of approximately 600 of the donors because counts were too low. A group of highly shared sequence variants was considered likely to be a technical artifact of the sequencing pipeline. The only immune exposure information available for the cohort was CMV serostatus. An earlier analysis of 450 to 750 of the donors showed that most TCR beta V segments appeared in productive rearrangements either about 90% or about 30% of the time, which broadly matched IMGT annotations. A further reported finding was that TCR beta sequences accurately predicted the HLA-A and HLA-B alleles for most subjects in the first cohort. V-gene and J-gene trimming of TCR beta chains was associated with a missense DCLRE1C variant in a later genetic analysis, and the association was replicated in an independent cohort. According to a later genetic analysis, donors in an Asian-associated ancestry cluster had fewer N-insertions in productive TCRs than the approximately 670-donor mean. In a later analysis, HLA-associated TCR beta chains were found to be more clonally expanded and to have lower generation probabilities than equally common non-associated chains. The authors suggested that the approach could potentially be generalized to other disease states and immunological phenotypes.

Receptor amplification or capture employed the immunoSEQ multiplex PCR assay. A mixture of 60 forward primers for TCR Vbeta segments and 13 reverse primers for TCR Jbeta segments was used in the multiplex PCR. The CDR3 region of rearranged TCR beta genes was amplified from genomic DNA with a multiplex PCR assay. Amplified TCR beta libraries were sequenced as 87-base-pair reads on the Illumina HiSeq System. In the paper's pipeline: In a later analysis, some 80 million unique TCR beta chains were counted across the approximately 640 repertoires, and approximately 11 million of these chains were shared by at least two donors. Raw reads were error-corrected and collapsed into unique sequences with a nearest-neighbor algorithm that merged closely related sequences to remove PCR and sequencing errors. V, D and J gene segments were assigned by aligning CDR3 sequences to IMGT reference sequences. For a sequence to be retained, a match of at least six nucleotides to both a V gene segment and a J gene segment was required. Rearrangements were called productive when the CDR3 lacked stop codons and stayed in frame with V and J; all others were non-productive. Following IMGT convention, CDR3 was defined as the stretch from the second conserved V-encoded cysteine up to the conserved J-encoded phenylalanine. The earlier analysis of about 590 of the donors excluded sequences that lacked an unambiguous match to a single V gene segment. An earlier analysis of some 500 of the donors classified V segments as functional when productive rearrangements were above 56.7% and as segregating when the standard deviation between donors was above 5%. A statistical classification framework was built to diagnose cytomegalovirus status from the catalog of TCR beta chain sequences. V and J gene assignment, in a later analysis, came from comparing TCR nucleotide sequences with IMGT/GENE-DB human TR gene sequences. In a later analysis, CDR3 sequences and most-parsimonious VDJ recombination scenarios were assigned using the TCRdist pipeline. A later analysis defined each TCR beta chain by its CDR3 amino acid sequence plus V-gene family, and excluded reads lacking a unique V-gene family. As a way to deal with suspected cross-contamination and a sequencing artifact, a later analysis dropped roughly 600 nucleotide sequences that were highly shared and had low generation probability. In a later analysis, a clonal expansion index was calculated for each public chain from normalized within-repertoire ranks of inferred template counts. A later analysis computed generation probabilities with a VDJ recombination model fitted to out-of-frame rearrangements, and checked the results against IGoR. A later analysis scored TCR-TCR, TCR-HLA and TCR-CMV co-occurrence with hypergeometric tests, applying a repertoire-size bias correction to TCR pairs. False discovery rates were estimated in a later analysis by permuting HLA or CMV assignments 20 times. In a later analysis, co-occurring TCRs were grouped with DBSCAN, and TCRdist sequence similarity was added when clustering was performed within HLA-allele-positive subsets. For co-occurrence clustering, repertoires with fewer than 30,000 or more than 120,000 public chains were excluded, along with five or six repertoires with anomalous nucleotide sharing. TCRdb mirrors the immuneACCESS table, restricted to in-frame sequences. Some clones are absent from its copies; in checked studies, under half trace to an unresolved V gene, and the reason for the others is unknown. The D gene and trimming were derived from the DNA, and the V and J assignments and clone size from that table. The sample yields around 49,000 clones; roughly 75% were counted once. The biggest ten clones account for around 8% of the sample.

The cohort was made up of approximately 670 healthy bone marrow donors. At the time of sampling, every cohort member was nominally healthy, though immune exposures that went unrecorded were likely present. The donor was CMV seropositive and was included in the group of 250 to 350 seropositive cohort members. Every donor gave a peripheral blood sample, and the peripheral blood mononuclear cells from that sample were used for TCR beta sequencing. The Qiagen DNeasy Blood Extraction Kit was used to extract genomic DNA from the blood cell samples. The trim is 8 bases for V and 0 bases for J, with a gap of 11 bases between the germline ends. CDR1 and CDR2 are drawn from the germline V gene: SGHTA, FQGNSA. The CDR3 numbers 14 residues from cysteine through phenylalanine. Only the CDR3 DNA stays, 42 bases, in frame from base 1. With respect to this clone: This receptor's antigen is unknown. The sample holds no much larger clone one base away, and base qualities are not on file.

The sequencing sample was made of PBMCs. The chain was built from TRBV7-2 and TRBJ1-3; the D gene lacks a confident call. The sequence came from a man in his thirties or forties in good health and CMV-seropositive. The CDR3 region: CASDLGRSGNTIYF. The bases read TGTGCCAGCGACTTGGGTCGCTCTGGAAACACCATATATTTT.